What follows are 23 T cell receptor beta chains derived from one specimen sequenced in a study of blood T cells in healthy people across ages. Combining a sample-barcoded 5' primer with a J-beta primer mix, a second PCR ran for roughly 7 to 12 cycles. Using its own MiXCR run on the 5' RACE reads, TCRdb lists one record per CDR3 protein. This sample has 650,000 to 800,000 distinct CDR3 sequences, with around two fifths found just once. The sample consisted of blood. The receptor set was obtained from a man aged 55 to 70 in good health.

This clonotype was counted a few times. The V and J genes are TRBV6-2 or TRBV6-3 and TRBJ2-1, with 9 bases aligning to TRBD2. The germline V gene encodes CDR1 MNHEY and CDR2 SVGEGT. The CDR3 has 15 residues. V dropped 6 bases and J dropped 3; count of bases not matched to a gene: 6. The CDR3 region is CASSPFSGGYNEQFF. CDR3 coding DNA: TGTGCCAGCAGCCCCTTTAGCGGGGGCTACAATGAGCAGTTCTTC.

V is TRBV10-3 and J is TRBJ2-3, with D uncertain. The V end lost 1 base, the J end lost 1 base, and 6 bases lay between the germline ends. This CDR3 has 14 amino acids. The germline V gene has CDR1 ENHRY and CDR2 SYGVKD. The CDR3 DNA is TGTGCCATCAGTGAGTTTGGGGGCACAGATACGCAGTATTTT. Its protein is CAISEFGGTDTQYF.

This clonotype was observed a few times. The chain recombines TRBV20-1 with TRBJ2-7; TRBD2 matches at 13 bases. J gave up 7 bases and V 5 bases, and 8 bases lay outside the gene matches. The CDR3 covers 14 residues. Germline loops: CDR1 DFQATT, CDR2 SNEGSKA (reference sequence). This chain's CDR3 is CSAPTSGGSNEQYF. The DNA for the CDR3 is TGCAGTGCTCCGACTAGCGGGGGGTCCAATGAGCAGTACTTC.

In its sample, this clonotype was seen a few times. The V gene is TRBV28, the J gene TRBJ2-5; D may match TRBD1 or TRBD2 (5 bases each). The DNA matches TRBJ2-7 better at its end, which makes the J call doubtful. Germline CDR1 and CDR2: MDHEN and SYDVKM. The CDR3 totals 12 residues. For the CDR3, the DNA is TGTGCCCACGGGGACCTTACCTACGAGCAGTACTTC. Translated: CAHGDLTYEQYF.

At least ten counts were recorded for this clonotype. J is TRBJ2-5 and V is TRBV6-2 or TRBV6-3; D is unresolved. The length of the CDR3 is 13 residues. Germline CDR1 and CDR2: MNHEY and SVGEGT. Trimming took off 6 bases at V and 5 bases at J, with 13 bases between the two ends. CDR3: CASSLGLRETQYF. CDR3 coding DNA: TGTGCCAGCAGCCTTGGGCTGCGGGAGACCCAGTACTTC.

V is TRBV29-1 and J is TRBJ2-6, with D unresolved. CDR3 length equals 15 residues. With 0 bases removed from V and 2 bases from J, the gap between germline ends came to 8 bases. The germline gives CDR1 SQVTM, CDR2 ANQGSEA. The CDR3 DNA follows: TGCAGCGTTGAAGATCTAGGGCCTGGGGCCAACGTCCTGACTTTC. Translating it yields CSVEDLGPGANVLTF.

The chain combines TRBV29-1 with TRBJ2-1; TRBD1 matches 11 bases. The end of the DNA aligns better with TRBJ2-7, so the J call may be wrong. This CDR3 has 13 amino acids. Per germline, CDR1 SQVTM and CDR2 ANQGSEA. The chain's CDR3 is CSEGQGVSNEQYF. The CDR3 coding sequence is TGCAGCGAGGGACAGGGGGTCAGCAATGAGCAGTACTTC.

Only a few counts were recorded for this clonotype. V gene TRBV20-1 combines with J gene TRBJ1-5, with a possible D match to TRBD1 (6 bases). Trimming stripped 3 bases from V and 6 bases from J, with 18 bases between. Looked up from germline, CDR1 is DFQATT and CDR2 is SNEGSKA (reference sequence). CDR3 length equals 15 residues. In DNA form, the CDR3 reads TGCAGTGCTAGTCACAGGGCTAGGAAAACTCAGCCCCAGCATTTT. Protein sequence: CSASHRARKTQPQHF.

This clonotype occurred a few times. The chain recombines TRBV9 with TRBJ2-7; TRBD2 matches 14 bases. Per the germline V gene, CDR1 is SGDLS and CDR2 is YYNGEE. V trimming: 4 bases; J trimming: 2 bases; junction bases outside the gene matches: 5. The CDR3 sequence is 16 residues long. The CDR3: CASSRGLAGGAYEQYF. The CDR3, as DNA: TGTGCCAGCAGCCGCGGACTAGCGGGGGGCGCCTACGAGCAGTACTTC.

This chain joins TRBV2 and TRBJ2-4, with a weak D call TRBD2 (6 bases). The CDR3 is 14 residues long. Germline assignment: CDR1 SNHLY and CDR2 FYNNEI. Trimming stripped 3 bases from V and 3 bases from J, with 9 bases between. CDR3 amino acids: CASSEGTRKNIQYF. The CDR3 DNA follows: TGTGCCAGCAGTGAGGGGACTCGCAAAAACATTCAGTACTTC.

This clonotype was seen only a few times. The chain links TRBV5-4 to TRBJ2-7; D unclear. Germline assignment: CDR1 SGHNT and CDR2 YYREEE (reference sequence). This CDR3 spans 15 amino acids. The germline V and J ends were trimmed by 2 bases and 2 bases, with 14 bases remaining between them. Written as DNA, the CDR3 is TGTGCCAGCAGCTTAGCTCCGTCGTCAGCCTACGAGCAGTACTTC. This translates into CASSLAPSSAYEQYF.

This clonotype was observed many times. The genes are TRBV7-2 and TRBJ2-1; 10 nucleotides line up with TRBD2. Trimming removed 0 bases from V and 3 bases from J; junction bases left unmatched: 2. This CDR3 comprises 16 residues. Germline V gives CDR1 SGHTA, CDR2 FQGNSA. CDR3 nucleotide sequence: TGTGCCAGCAGCTTAGCTAGCGGGGGGTACTACAATGAGCAGTTCTTC. Its protein product is CASSLASGGYYNEQFF.

The V and J genes are TRBV5-4 and TRBJ2-1, with D maybe TRBD2 (6 bases). Trimming pared 4 bases from V and 7 bases from J, leaving 27 bases between. The CDR3 contains 18 residues. The germline V gene encodes CDR1 SGHNT and CDR2 YYREEE (reference sequence). The CDR3 bases are TGTGCCAGCAGCCCAGTATTAGGTCGCGGGGCGAGGAGGAATGAGCAGTTCTTC. Its protein product is CASSPVLGRGARRNEQFF.

This clonotype was seen a handful of times. V is TRBV12-3 or TRBV12-4 and J is TRBJ1-1, with TRBD1 matching 8 bases. Losses at the gene ends were 7 bases for V and 7 bases for J; bases not matched to a gene: 8. The CDR3 runs to 13 residues. Here the CDR3 DNA reads TGTGCCAGCAATCCTCAGGGGGCGATTGAAGCTTTCTTT. Amino acid sequence: CASNPQGAIEAFF.

A few counts support this clonotype. The chain employs TRBV7-2 and TRBJ1-5, with D unresolved. Trimming cost V 5 bases and J 12 bases, with 14 bases left between them. Germline values: CDR1 SGHTA, CDR2 FQGNSA. The length of the CDR3 is 12 residues. This CDR3 is CASSPGGGYQHF. CDR3 DNA sequence: TGTGCCAGCAGCCCAGGTGGTGGTTACCAGCATTTT.

This rearrangement joins TRBV5-8 to TRBJ2-5; D uncertain. Germline CDR1 and CDR2: SGHTS and YDEGEE. This CDR3 has 14 amino acids. V was shortened by 3 bases and J by 1 base, with 10 bases between the two germline ends. The CDR3 nucleotides are TGTGCCAGCAGCTATAGGACCCCCCAAGAGACCCAGTACTTC. Translation: CASSYRTPQETQYF.

The rearrangement links TRBV27 to TRBJ2-3, with D tentatively TRBD2 (6 bases). Trimming took 2 bases from V and 6 from J, leaving 12 bases between them. This CDR3 is 14 amino acids long. The germline gives CDR1 MNHEY, CDR2 SMNVEV (reference sequence). As DNA, the CDR3 is TGTGCCAGCAGTTTAGCAGCTCGGGGGGATACGCAGTATTTT. It specifies CASSLAARGDTQYF.

The chain links TRBV7-8 to TRBJ2-1; the match to TRBD1 covers 11 bases. Losses at the gene ends were 5 bases for V and 3 bases for J; bases not matched to a gene: 18. This CDR3 has 20 amino acids. Germline values: CDR1 SGHVS, CDR2 FQNEAQ. The CDR3 sequence is CASSPYRDRGDQRNYNEQFF. CDR3 DNA: TGTGCCAGCAGCCCGTACCGGGACAGGGGGGACCAACGCAACTACAATGAGCAGTTCTTC.

The V call is TRBV2, the J call TRBJ2-5, with a possible D match to TRBD1 (6 bases). V lost 7 bases and J 5 bases, leaving 11 bases between the germline ends. This CDR3 contains 12 residues. Germline V CDR1 and CDR2: SNHLY, FYNNEI. Here the CDR3 DNA reads TGTGCCAGCATCAGGGGTGGGGAGACCCAGTACTTC. It encodes CASIRGGETQYF.

This clonotype has more than one count but fewer than ten. The chain uses TRBV14 and TRBJ2-3; the D gene is possibly TRBD2 (7 bases). Germline CDR1 and CDR2: SGHDN and FVKESK. The CDR3 has 16 amino acids. V gave up 4 bases and J gave up 3 bases, with 17 bases separating them. The CDR3: CASSPPIRGGTDTQYF. The CDR3 nucleotides read TGTGCCAGCAGCCCCCCCATCAGGGGAGGGACAGATACGCAGTATTTT. The whole variable domain, filled in from reference TRBV14 and TRBJ2-3, reads EAGVTQFPSHSVIEKGQTVTLRCDPISGHDNLYWYRRVMGKEIKFLLHFVKESKQDESGMPNNRFLAERTGGTYSTLKVQPAELEDSGVYFCASSPPIRGGTDTQYFGPGTRLTVL.

The chain joins TRBV21-1 to TRBJ2-4. Gene TRBJ2-7 matches the end of the DNA better, so the J call may be wrong. TRBV21-1 is designated a pseudogene. There are 15 residues in the CDR3. CDR3 protein: CASSRSDLESHEQYF. CDR3 nucleotides: TGTGCCAGCAGCAGGTCGGATTTGGAAAGCCACGAGCAGTACTTC.

J is TRBJ2-5 and V is TRBV20-1; 7 bases map to TRBD1. Germline-derived CDR1 and CDR2 are DFQATT and SNEGSKA (reference sequence). V dropped 3 bases and J dropped 5; count of bases not matched to a gene: 3. The CDR3 covers 12 residues. This CDR3 is CSARTGPETQYF. The DNA for the CDR3 is TGCAGTGCTAGGACAGGGCCGGAGACCCAGTACTTC.

The count of this clonotype is one. V gene TRBV20-1 combines with J gene TRBJ2-3; the D gene is possibly TRBD2 (7 bases). The length of the CDR3 is 15 residues. V dropped 0 bases and J dropped 2 bases, with 12 bases sitting between them. Germline V gene data show CDR1 as DFQATT and CDR2 as SNEGSKA (reference sequence). The CDR3 protein is CSAREGGGLTDTQYF. CDR3 coding DNA: TGCAGTGCTAGAGAAGGGGGGGGACTCACAGATACGCAGTATTTT.